This T cell receptor beta chain was found in a study of blood T cell repertoires in COVID-19 (dated by TCRdb to 2020 to 2021). Context from the whole study: Samples covering the acute and convalescent phases of COVID-19 were provided by collaborators in the United States, Italy and Spain. The prospective study material was composed of cDNA or gDNA derived from T cells, B-cell-depleted T cells, or PBMCs. The dataset comprised deeply sampled blood TCRbeta repertoires from subjects exposed to, actively infected with, or recovered from COVID-19. A freely available public database, intended as a resource for researchers studying the immune response to SARS-CoV-2, is where the repertoires were released. Samples were obtained from the ongoing ImmuneRACE study (first 160 participants) and from about 1,300 subjects provided by 6 global collaborators. A de-identified subject ID, COVID-19 status, age in years and sex were almost always included in the sample metadata. HLA class I and class II types, where available, came from metadata supplied by the sample provider rather than from assay-based typing.

Enrolling through a virtual design, the prospective study's participants ranged in age from about 18 to 89 years and lived across 20 to 30 United States geographic areas. In the prospective study, participants were assigned to cohorts based on the clinical history participants reported in a screening survey and a study questionnaire. In the prospective study, mobile phlebotomists collected whole blood, serum and a nasopharyngeal or oropharyngeal swab from each participant. Participants in the prospective study had the option to provide additional blood draws and questionnaires over a roughly 2-month period. Before DNA extraction, blood samples from the prospective study were shipped at room temperature or frozen. TCRbeta CDR3 regions were amplified from genomic DNA by means of the immunoSEQ Assay, a bias-controlled multiplex PCR. The authors processed their data as follows. Within the assay, amplification of reference gene primers was used to estimate how many nucleated cells each sample contained. Sequence reads were collapsed and filtered to measure the absolute abundance of every unique TCRbeta CDR3 rearrangement. For each sample, productive Simpson clonality was calculated as the square root of Simpson's diversity index across productive rearrangements. Imported from immuneACCESS, the table was reduced by TCRdb to in-frame sequences with V and J called. These copies leave out some clones; in studies compared against another copy, an unresolved V gene accounts for under half, and the cause of the remainder is not known. V, J and clone size were drawn from that table, and D and trimming were deduced from the DNA. This sample holds 300,000 to 400,000 clones; 70% to 90% were observed only once. The ten most abundant clones make up more than 0.85% of the sample.

With respect to this clone: Its antigen target is currently unknown. Base qualities are not recorded, but no much larger clone differs from it by a single base.

General conclusions and limits of the study: Clinical and demographic metadata were provided uncurated, with the amount varying by source and participant.

This sequence was found in a young woman with acute COVID-19. Source material: PBMCs or T cells enriched from blood (not recorded which).

This receptor has the CDR3 CASSQAGREDTEAFF. In nucleotides, the sequence is TGTGCCAGCAGCCAAGCTGGCAGAGAGGACACTGAAGCTTTCTTT. Recombination connected TRBV3-1 (or the pseudogene TRBV3-2) to TRBJ1-1; no D gene call is confident. Via the germline V gene (reference sequence), CDR1 is LGHDT and CDR2 YNNKEL. The CDR3 runs 15 amino acids, cysteine and phenylalanine included. CDR3 DNA only is kept here, 45 bases in frame from base 1. V is cut by 1 base and J by 3 bases, and the space between the germline ends is 12 bases.